Below, 21 T cell receptor beta chains from the same sample are listed, as sequenced in a study of identical twins. TCRdb processed the 5' RACE reads anew with MiXCR; each CDR3 protein has one entry. The sample holds about 210,000 distinct CDR3 sequences, less than 9.5% seen once. Sequencing was carried out using memory (CD45RO+) T cells sorted from blood. The receptors were sampled from a woman under 30 in good health.

This clonotype was recorded many times. V is TRBV3-1 and J is TRBJ2-1; 7 nucleotides align to TRBD2. Germline V gene data show CDR1 as LGHDT and CDR2 as YNNKEL (reference sequence). The V gene end was trimmed by 2 bases and the J gene end by 3 bases; junction bases not matched to a gene: 7. The CDR3 length is 16 residues. CDR3 sequence: CASSQIGEGVYNEQFF. The CDR3 nucleotides read TGTGCCAGCAGCCAAATCGGGGAGGGTGTCTACAATGAGCAGTTCTTC.

The sample holds many counts of this clonotype. The V call is TRBV19, the J call TRBJ2-7, with TRBD2 matching over 10 bases. J was trimmed by 7 bases and V by 4 bases; bases with no gene match: 10. The length of the CDR3 is 15 residues. The V gene's germline CDR1 is LNHDA and CDR2 SQIVND (reference sequence). The CDR3 region is CASSTLAGVSWEQYF. The CDR3 DNA follows: TGTGCCAGTAGTACCCTAGCGGGAGTGTCTTGGGAGCAGTACTTC. Full variable domain (remainder filled in from reference TRBV19 and TRBJ2-7): DGGITQSPKYLFRKEGQNVTLSCEQNLNHDAMYWYRQDPGQGLRLIYYSQIVNDFQKGDIAEGYSVSREKKESFPLTVTSAQKNPTAFYLCASSTLAGVSWEQYFGPGTRLTVT.

The table lists this clonotype with many counts. V gene TRBV20-1 combines with J gene TRBJ2-7; TRBD1 matches at 10 bases. The CDR3 spans 17 residues. V was clipped by 7 bases and J by 0 bases; unmatched bases: 15. Germline V CDR1 and CDR2: DFQATT, SNEGSKA (reference sequence). Written as DNA, the CDR3 is TGCAGTGTACAGGGGCCCCTGGGACAGGGGAACTCCTACGAGCAGTACTTC. Residues: CSVQGPLGQGNSYEQYF.

This clonotype was found a few times. The gene calls are TRBV6-1 and TRBJ2-7, with D perhaps matching TRBD1 or TRBD2 (5 bases each). The CDR3 totals 12 residues. Trimming stripped 2 bases from V and 9 bases from J, with 11 bases between. Germline CDR1 reads MNHNS; CDR2 reads SASEGT. DNA of the CDR3: TGTGCCAGCAGTGAATGGGGACGGGGGCAGTACTTC. This codes for CASSEWGRGQYF.

A few counts support this clonotype. The chain uses TRBV5-1 and TRBJ2-7; no clear D gene. Germline V gene sequence: CDR1 SGHRS, CDR2 YFSETQ. V lost 7 bases, J lost 2 bases, and 19 bases lay in between. This CDR3 is 15 amino acids long. CDR3 sequence reads: CASAPGSGAPYEQYF. The CDR3 DNA reads as TGCGCCAGCGCCCCCGGGTCCGGAGCGCCCTACGAGCAGTACTTC.

The gene calls are TRBV15 and TRBJ2-3, with D unresolved. CDR1 and CDR2 (germline): LNHNV, YYDKDF (reference sequence). The germline V and J ends were trimmed by 0 bases and 5 bases, with 9 bases remaining between them. The CDR3 totals 14 residues. Written as DNA, the CDR3 is TGTGCCACCAGCAGAGATGATCCGCGAGATACGCAGTATTTT. Amino acids: CATSRDDPRDTQYF.

This clonotype was seen a few times. The chain is built from TRBV7-9 and TRBJ2-1, with 7 positions matching TRBD2. The V gene's germline CDR1 is SEHNR and CDR2 FQNEAQ (reference sequence). The CDR3 contains 16 residues. The J segment lost 2 bases and the V segment lost 1 base, leaving 5 bases of the junction unmatched. This CDR3 is CASSLGTRVPYNEQFF. The DNA for the CDR3 is TGTGCCAGCAGCTTAGGGACTAGGGTGCCCTACAATGAGCAGTTCTTC.

This clonotype was counted ten times or more. V is TRBV20-1 and J is TRBJ2-4; D call uncertain. Deletions cut 3 bases from V and 6 bases from J, with 12 bases between. The CDR3 is 13 residues long. Germline V gene lookup returns CDR1 DFQATT and CDR2 SNEGSKA (reference sequence). Here the CDR3 reads CSASVRVGNIQYF. The CDR3 bases are TGCAGTGCTAGCGTAAGGGTTGGAAACATTCAGTACTTC.

The table lists this clonotype with many counts. CDR3: CASSLAGHNEQFF. The CDR3 nucleotides are TGCGCCAGCAGCTTAGCGGGGCACAATGAGCAGTTCTTC. V and J are TRBV5-1 and TRBJ2-1, with 7 bases identical to TRBD2. Germline values: CDR1 SGHRS, CDR2 YFSETQ. With V trimmed by 2 bases and J by 5 bases, 1 base remained unmatched. CDR3 length equals 13 residues.

Many counts were recorded for this clonotype. The chain has TRBV12-3 or TRBV12-4 and TRBJ1-2, with no clear D. The CDR3 extends over 14 amino acids. V lost 3 bases and J 4 bases, leaving 12 bases between the germline ends. This CDR3 is CASSLDGRFYGYTF. Written as DNA, the CDR3 is TGTGCCAGCAGTTTGGACGGGCGGTTCTATGGCTACACCTTC.

This clonotype was recorded many times. The CDR3 reads CATSRDHSGANVLTF. CDR3 in DNA: TGTGCCACCAGCAGAGATCACTCTGGGGCCAACGTCCTGACTTTC. This rearrangement joins TRBV15 to TRBJ2-6; D is uncertain. This CDR3 has 15 amino acids. With 0 bases removed from V and 0 bases from J, the gap between germline ends came to 3 bases. Looked up from germline, CDR1 is LNHNV and CDR2 is YYDKDF (reference sequence).

In its sample, this clonotype was seen a few times. At one of its ends the junction is not consistent with the germline gene, which may arise from a read error. The CDR3 here is CASSLQYTQFF. CDR3 DNA: TGTGCCAGCAGCTTACAATATACGCAGTTTTTT. The V gene is TRBV7-9, the J gene TRBJ2-3; D not resolved. The CDR3 length is 11 residues. Germline-derived CDR1 and CDR2 are SEHNR and FQNEAQ (reference sequence).

This chain links TRBV20-1 with TRBJ1-5; 9 nucleotides align to TRBD1. J gave up 6 bases and V 5 bases, and 11 bases lay outside the gene matches. CDR1 DFQATT and CDR2 SNEGSKA come from the germline V gene (reference sequence). The CDR3 sequence is 15 residues long. CDR3 region: CSAGRTGDLGQPQHF. CDR3 coding DNA: TGCAGTGCTGGCCGGACAGGGGATCTTGGTCAGCCCCAGCATTTT.

This clonotype was counted between two and nine times. The rearrangement links TRBV6-1 to TRBJ2-3, with no clear D. The CDR3 runs 15 residues. The germline V and J ends were trimmed by 2 bases and 6 bases, with 15 bases remaining between them. Germline CDR1 is MNHNS and CDR2 is SASEGT. Here the CDR3 reads CASSEFRQMADTQYF. The CDR3 coding sequence is TGTGCCAGCAGTGAATTTCGGCAGATGGCGGATACGCAGTATTTT.

This clonotype was seen a handful of times. V is TRBV20-1 and J is TRBJ2-3; D call uncertain. The CDR3 has 14 amino acids. The germline gives CDR1 DFQATT, CDR2 SNEGSKA (reference sequence). The V and J ends lost 0 bases and 1 base respectively, with 8 bases between them. Here the CDR3 reads CSARESLGTDTQYF. In nucleotides, the CDR3 is TGCAGTGCTAGAGAAAGCCTTGGCACAGATACGCAGTATTTT.

V is TRBV6-5 and J is TRBJ1-5; D not resolved. CDR3 length equals 12 residues. CDR1 is MNHEY and CDR2 is SVGAGI in the germline V gene. Trimming shortened V by 8 bases and J by 7 bases, and 12 bases separated the two germline ends. CDR3 DNA sequence: TGTGCCAGCGGTTTATCGGGACAGCCCCAGCATTTT. Protein: CASGLSGQPQHF.

This clonotype has at least ten counts. This chain links TRBV9 with TRBJ2-7; no clear D gene. The CDR3 contains 14 residues. The germline gives CDR1 SGDLS, CDR2 YYNGEE. V was pared by 3 bases and J by 0 bases, with 10 bases between. As DNA, the CDR3 is TGTGCCAGCAGCGGCACCGCCCTCTCCTACGAGCAGTACTTC. This codes for CASSGTALSYEQYF.

V is TRBV7-2 and J is TRBJ2-1, with D possibly TRBD1 on 5 matching bases. This CDR3 is built from 12 residues. Germline lookup yields CDR1 SGHTA and CDR2 FQGNSA. V gave up 2 bases and J gave up 11 bases, with 10 bases separating them. The CDR3: CASSLMDTKQFF. CDR3 DNA sequence: TGTGCCAGCAGCTTAATGGACACCAAGCAGTTCTTC.

The table lists this clonotype with a few counts. The chain joins TRBV6-5 to TRBJ2-7; 11 bases map to TRBD2. Per germline, CDR1 MNHEY and CDR2 SVGAGI. The V and J ends lost 2 bases and 0 bases, in that order; junction bases with no gene match: 3. The length of the CDR3 is 16 residues. The DNA for the CDR3 is TGTGCCAGCAGTTACGCTAGCGGGAGGCTCTCCTACGAGCAGTACTTC. This sequence encodes CASSYASGRLSYEQYF.

This chain connects TRBV18 to TRBJ2-1; 10 nucleotides match TRBD2. The germline CDR1 and CDR2 sequences are KGHSH and LQKENI. With V trimmed by 8 bases and J by 7 bases, 8 bases remained unmatched. This CDR3 has 14 residues. The DNA for the CDR3 is TGTGCCAGCCTCAGCGGGGGGGCAATGAATGAGCAGTTCTTC. Translated: CASLSGGAMNEQFF.

The chain has TRBV6-1 and TRBJ2-7, with TRBD2 matching 10 bases. Germline loops: CDR1 MNHNS, CDR2 SASEGT. The CDR3 consists of 15 residues. V lost 5 bases, J lost 2 bases, and 6 bases stayed unmatched. The CDR3 region has the DNA TGTGCCAGCAGTACCATAGCGGGAGGAACCTACGAGCAGTACTTC. Protein: CASSTIAGGTYEQYF.